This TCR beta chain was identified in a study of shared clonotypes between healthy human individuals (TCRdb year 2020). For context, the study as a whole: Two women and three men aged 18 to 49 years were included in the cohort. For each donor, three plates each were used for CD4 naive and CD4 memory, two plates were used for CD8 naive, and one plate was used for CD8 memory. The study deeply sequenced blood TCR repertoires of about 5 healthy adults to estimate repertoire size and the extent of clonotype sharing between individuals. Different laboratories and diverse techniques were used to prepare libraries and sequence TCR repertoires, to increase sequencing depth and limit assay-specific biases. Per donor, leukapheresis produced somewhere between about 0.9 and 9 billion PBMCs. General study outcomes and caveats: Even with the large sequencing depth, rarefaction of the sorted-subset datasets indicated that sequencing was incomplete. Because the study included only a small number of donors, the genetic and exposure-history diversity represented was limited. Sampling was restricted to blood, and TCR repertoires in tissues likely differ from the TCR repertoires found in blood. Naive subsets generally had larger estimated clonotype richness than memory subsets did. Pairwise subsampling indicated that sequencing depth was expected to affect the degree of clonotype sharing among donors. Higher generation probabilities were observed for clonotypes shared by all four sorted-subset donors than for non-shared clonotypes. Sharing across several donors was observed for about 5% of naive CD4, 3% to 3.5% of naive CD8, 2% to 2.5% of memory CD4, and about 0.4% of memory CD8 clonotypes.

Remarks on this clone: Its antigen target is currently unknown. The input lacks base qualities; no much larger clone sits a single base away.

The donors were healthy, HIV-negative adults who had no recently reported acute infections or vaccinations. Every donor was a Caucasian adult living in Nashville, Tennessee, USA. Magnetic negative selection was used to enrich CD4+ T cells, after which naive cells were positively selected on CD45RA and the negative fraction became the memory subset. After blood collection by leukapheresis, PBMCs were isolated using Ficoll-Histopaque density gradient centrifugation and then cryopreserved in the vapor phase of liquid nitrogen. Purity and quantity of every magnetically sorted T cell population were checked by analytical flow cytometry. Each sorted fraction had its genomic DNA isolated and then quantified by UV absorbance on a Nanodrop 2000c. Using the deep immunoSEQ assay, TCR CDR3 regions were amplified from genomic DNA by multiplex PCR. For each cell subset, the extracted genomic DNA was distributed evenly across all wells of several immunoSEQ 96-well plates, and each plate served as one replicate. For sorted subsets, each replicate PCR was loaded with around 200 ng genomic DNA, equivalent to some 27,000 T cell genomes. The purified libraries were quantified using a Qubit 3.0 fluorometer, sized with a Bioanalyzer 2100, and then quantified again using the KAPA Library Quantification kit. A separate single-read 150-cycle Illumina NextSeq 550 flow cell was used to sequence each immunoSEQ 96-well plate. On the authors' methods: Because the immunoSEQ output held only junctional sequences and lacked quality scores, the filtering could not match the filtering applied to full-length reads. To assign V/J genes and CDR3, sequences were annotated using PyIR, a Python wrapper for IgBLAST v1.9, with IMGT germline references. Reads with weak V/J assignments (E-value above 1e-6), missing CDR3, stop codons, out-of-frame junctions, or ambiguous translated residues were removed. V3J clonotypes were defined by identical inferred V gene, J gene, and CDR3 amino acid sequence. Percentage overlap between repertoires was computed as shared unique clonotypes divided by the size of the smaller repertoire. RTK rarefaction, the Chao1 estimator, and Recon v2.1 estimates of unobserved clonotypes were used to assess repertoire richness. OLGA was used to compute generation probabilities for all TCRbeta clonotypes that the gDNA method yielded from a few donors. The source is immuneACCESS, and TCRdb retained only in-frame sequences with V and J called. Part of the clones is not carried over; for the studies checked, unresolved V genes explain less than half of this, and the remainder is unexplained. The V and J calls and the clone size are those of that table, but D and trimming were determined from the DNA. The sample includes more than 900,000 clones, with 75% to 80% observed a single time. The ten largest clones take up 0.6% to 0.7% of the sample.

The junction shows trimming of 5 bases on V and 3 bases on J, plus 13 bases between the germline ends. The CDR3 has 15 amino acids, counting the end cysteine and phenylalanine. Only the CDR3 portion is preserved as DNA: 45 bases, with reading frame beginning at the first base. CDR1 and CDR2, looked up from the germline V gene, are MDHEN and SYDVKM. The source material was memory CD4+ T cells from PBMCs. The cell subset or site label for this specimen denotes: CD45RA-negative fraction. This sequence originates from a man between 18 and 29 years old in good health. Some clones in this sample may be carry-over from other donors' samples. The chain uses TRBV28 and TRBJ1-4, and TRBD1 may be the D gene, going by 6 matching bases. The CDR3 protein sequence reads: CASSDRFIPNEKLFF. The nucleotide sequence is TGTGCCAGCAGTGACAGGTTTATTCCTAATGAAAAACTGTTTTTT.